This T cell receptor (beta chain) is drawn from a study of T cells in Graves' hyperthyroidism and ophthalmopathy (dated by TCRdb to about 2019). For the study in its entirety: Peripheral blood was sampled at the time of initial diagnosis, prior to any treatment. TCR V-J signatures able to tell the groups apart were searched for in a discovery cohort of around 95 patients, of whom over 40 had Graves' ophthalmopathy and around 57 had stable Graves' hyperthyroidism. After sampling, hyperthyroidism patients received methimazole starting at 30 mg daily, and ophthalmopathy patients received high-dose intravenous methylprednisolone. Prospective prediction of ophthalmopathy was tested in an independent validation cohort consisting of 18 hyperthyroidism patients and more than 15 patients who later progressed to ophthalmopathy. According to the paper, TCR Vbeta CDR3 sequencing was carried out on over 130 peripheral blood samples, which came from 40 to 45 ophthalmopathy, 70 to 80 hyperthyroidism and approximately 17 progressor patients. The 100 discovery patients were divided at random into training and test sets in a 7:3 ratio. In addition, the study compared T-cell repertoires in thyroid tissue and in blood from about six Graves' hyperthyroidism patients.

V and J are truncated by 2 bases and 4 bases respectively, leaving an intervening sequence of 8 bases. CDR1 and CDR2 (MNHEY, SMNVEV) derive from the germline V gene (reference sequence). From the cysteine through the phenylalanine, the CDR3 covers 14 amino acids. The sequence is cut down to CDR3 DNA, 42 bases in frame from base 1. In regard to this clonotype: The clone's antigen remains unknown. Base-call qualities are not available, and no considerably larger clone is one nucleotide away.

Hyperthyroidism patients were newly diagnosed, with disease duration under 2 months, and aged 18 to 65 years. Exclusion was applied to patients with uncontrolled infections, other autoimmune diseases, pregnancy or lactation. Diagnoses relied on clinical symptoms, serum thyroxine and TRAb, thyroid ultrasound and orbital computed tomography. Blood from progressor patients was drawn when they were first diagnosed with hyperthyroidism, before any ophthalmopathy symptoms appeared. PBMCs were separated from about 10 ml of fresh peripheral blood using Ficoll-Paque density gradient centrifugation. Progressor patients were defined as those initially diagnosed with Graves' hyperthyroidism in whom ophthalmopathy developed during follow-up. Total RNA was extracted with Trizol reagent, and quality was checked on an Agilent 2100 Bioanalyzer. TCR beta CDR3 regions were amplified from RNA transcripts. The TCR CDR3 was subjected to a first round of RT-PCR using the HTBI primer set and the Qiagen OneStep RT-PCR kit. Libraries were constructed in a second round of multiplex PCR, after which size selection and purification were carried out. The libraries were sequenced on an Illumina HiSeq2000 using paired-end 100 bp reads. Processing in the source paper ran as follows. SOAPnuke was used to process the raw data, throwing out any read that contained adapters or uncalled bases, had a mean Phred below 15, or lacked an exact constant-primer or identifier match. COPE v1.2.5 was used to merge high-quality paired reads, and clonotypes were defined as unique nucleotide sequences. MiTCR v1.1 was used to align the clonotypes against IMGT TRBV, TRBD and TRBJ reference segments. Analysis was restricted to V-J combinations with a frequency above 0.0001, which covered just over 98% of repertoires. The TCS score was defined as the ratio of F50 (clonal expansion) to E x V (chaos), calculated using BLOSUM62-based TCRdist between CDR3 peptides within each V-J. Welch's t-statistics and random forest reduced some 510 V-J features to 10 to 15, which were used in a naive Bayes classifier (R e1071). The public reads were reanalyzed by TCRdb: fastp trimming at Q25, MiXCR alignment, in-frame beta chains only. Each entry merges the rows of one CDR3 protein and shows their most common DNA and genes. The V and J calls were determined by TCRdb, not by the authors. Present in this sample are approximately 360,000 distinct CDR3 sequences, 15% to 17% of which were seen just once. 28% of the sample comes from the top ten.

Broader findings and caveats from the paper: Sample size was not statistically predetermined, and investigators were not blinded to group allocation. In validation, progression to ophthalmopathy was predicted by the model with roughly 69% sensitivity and 72.22% specificity, a median of roughly 6 months before onset. Most expanded thyroid clonotypes (frequency above 0.001) were also detected in blood, a finding suggesting that blood repertoires may reflect thyroid immune responses. Ophthalmopathy was separated from stable hyperthyroidism by a 13 V-J signature model, with just over 85% sensitivity and roughly 81% specificity obtained in cross-validation and 80%/75% obtained in testing.

The sequence derives from a woman aged 18-29 years with Graves' hyperthyroidism that later progressed to Graves' ophthalmopathy. The V and J segments used are TRBV27 and TRBJ2-2; the D region possibly corresponds to TRBD2 (6 bases align). Sequencing used blood. The DNA sequence reads TGTGCCAGCAGTTTAGCGGGGTCCACCGGGGAGCTGTTTTTT. The translation is CASSLAGSTGELFF.